The 32 T cell receptor beta chains reported below all come from one sample, sequenced in a study of blood T cell repertoires in COVID-19. The repertoire was sequenced with immunoSEQ multiplex PCR; TCRdb's copy has only in-frame clones and lacks some. The sample holds tens of thousands of clones; roughly 70% are singletons and the top ten take just under 9%. Sequencing was carried out using peripheral blood. These TCRs come from a woman in her 70s with acute or convalescent COVID-19.

V gene TRBV7-9 combines with J gene TRBJ2-3; 10 nucleotides align to TRBD2. Germline CDR1 is SEHNR and CDR2 is FQNEAQ (reference sequence). This CDR3 has 18 residues. With 1 base clipped from V and 5 bases from J, the junction kept 12 bases outside the gene matches. DNA for the CDR3: TGTGCCAGCAGCTTAGAGGGGAAACTAGCGGGGACGGAAGATACGCAGTATTTT. This gives the protein CASSLEGKLAGTEDTQYF.

This clone appeared a single time. J is TRBJ2-5 and V is TRBV18, with D possibly being TRBD2 (6 bases). This CDR3 region has 13 residues. The germline CDR1 and CDR2 sequences are KGHSH and LQKENI. V lost 6 bases and J 5 bases, leaving 13 bases between the germline ends. CDR3 protein: CASSRERSETQYF. Written as DNA, the CDR3 is TGTGCCAGCTCCCGGGAGCGATCGGAGACCCAGTACTTC.

The gene calls are TRBV29-1 and TRBJ1-4; a weak D match, TRBD1 (5 bases). Germline CDR1 reads SQVTM; CDR2 reads ANQGSEA. CDR3 length equals 12 residues. Trimming stripped 4 bases from V and 5 bases from J, with 8 bases between. This CDR3 is CSVGQTNEKLFF. DNA for the CDR3: TGCAGCGTTGGACAGACAAATGAAAAACTGTTTTTT.

This CDR3 is CASSALGGAGNTIYF. The CDR3 coding sequence is TGTGCCAGCAGCGCCCTTGGGGGGGCTGGAAACACCATATATTTT. The gene calls are TRBV3-1 (or the pseudogene TRBV3-2) and TRBJ1-3, with D perhaps matching TRBD1 (5 bases). V lost 5 bases and J 2 bases, leaving 13 bases between the germline ends. From germline, CDR1 is LGHDT and CDR2 YNNKEL (reference sequence). CDR3 length equals 15 residues.

The rearrangement joins TRBV21-1 to TRBJ1-1; no check of the table's D call, TRBD1, against the DNA was made. TRBV21-1 is described as a pseudogene. The CDR3 length is 13 residues. The CDR3: CASSRGQITEAFF. The DNA for the CDR3 is TGTGCCAGCAGCCGGGGACAGATCACTGAAGCTTTCTTT.

The chain has TRBV12-3 or TRBV12-4 and TRBJ2-5, with 9 bases fitting TRBD2. This CDR3 region has 13 residues. Trimming took 11 bases from V and 4 from J; bases not matched to a gene: 8. The CDR3 region is CAGPGLAGETQYF. The CDR3 coding sequence is TGTGCCGGCCCGGGACTAGCCGGAGAGACCCAGTACTTC.

This chain uses TRBV10-2 with TRBJ2-7; 8 nucleotides align to TRBD1. The ends lost 6 bases at V and 2 bases at J; junction bases unmatched: 12. CDR1 and CDR2 from the germline V gene are WSHSY and SAAADI. This CDR3 contains 16 residues. CDR3 sequence: CASRRTGGDLAYEQYF. The CDR3 bases are TGCGCCAGCAGACGAACAGGGGGAGATTTAGCCTACGAGCAGTACTTC.

This clone was counted only a few times. The genes are TRBV3-1 (or the pseudogene TRBV3-2) and TRBJ1-2; a possible D gene is TRBD1 (5 bases). V was pared by 1 base and J by 4 bases, with 13 bases between. The CDR3 length is 15 residues. Germline V CDR1 and CDR2: LGHDT, YNNKEL (reference sequence). CDR3 amino acids: CASSQGRGDGYGYTF. CDR3 coding DNA: TGTGCCAGCAGCCAAGGCCGGGGGGACGGCTATGGCTACACCTTC.

Concerning this clone: An end of the junction does not agree with germline; a read error may underlie this. The J gene is TRBJ1-5, the V gene TRBV12-3 or TRBV12-4; D is ambiguous. The CDR3 has 13 residues. The CDR3, as DNA: TGTGCCAACAGTTTAGACTACAATCAGCCCCAGCATTTT. Translating it yields CANSLDYNQPQHF.

Notes on this clone: In the same sample, other DNA sequences code for this CDR3. The chain has TRBV5-1 and TRBJ1-2, with a possible D match to TRBD1 (6 bases). Germline CDR1 SGHRS, CDR2 YFSETQ. The CDR3 covers 13 residues. V lost 4 bases, J lost 2 bases, and 9 bases lay in between. The CDR3 DNA reads as TGCGCCAGCAGCCCGGACAGAAACTATGGCTACACCTTC. It translates to CASSPDRNYGYTF.

This clone was detected only a few times. The genes are TRBV3-1 (or the pseudogene TRBV3-2) and TRBJ2-1, with 9 bases matching TRBD2. CDR1 is LGHDT and CDR2 is YNNKEL in the germline V gene (reference sequence). The CDR3 sequence is 18 residues long. Trimming took 0 bases from V and 2 from J; bases not matched to a gene: 8. The CDR3 loop reads CASSQDLKAGGAYNEQFF. The DNA for the CDR3 is TGTGCCAGCAGCCAAGATCTCAAAGCGGGAGGAGCCTACAATGAGCAGTTCTTC.

The chain has TRBV12-3 or TRBV12-4 and TRBJ1-3; D call uncertain. V shed 5 bases and J shed 2 bases, with 7 bases lying between them. This CDR3 is 13 amino acids long. The CDR3 here is CASSPHTGNTIYF. The CDR3 DNA reads as TGTGCCAGCAGTCCTCACACTGGAAACACCATATATTTT.

The sample holds a few counts of this clone. CDR3 sequence (DNA): TGTGCCAGCAGTTCCACAGGGGAGGCCAAAAACATTCAGTACTTC. Encoded protein: CASSSTGEAKNIQYF. This sequence joins TRBV28 and TRBJ2-4; 7 bases are shared with TRBD1. CDR1 is MDHEN and CDR2 is SYDVKM in the germline V gene. The CDR3 covers 15 residues. J gave up 1 base and V 4 bases, and 4 bases lay outside the gene matches.

V is TRBV7-6 and J is TRBJ1-2, with 9 nucleotides matching TRBD1. Germline CDR1 and CDR2: SGHVS and FNYEAQ. The V segment lost 4 bases and the J segment 4 bases; nucleotides outside the gene matches: 4. The CDR3 contains 14 residues. The CDR3 nucleotides are TGTGCCAGCAGCTACAGGGGGCGCGGCTATGGCTACACCTTC. This sequence encodes CASSYRGRGYGYTF.

In regard to this clone: The same CDR3 is also encoded by other DNA sequences in this sample. The chain joins TRBV6-5 to TRBJ2-7, with D possibly matching TRBD2 (5 bases). Trimming cost V 6 bases and J 0 bases, with 6 bases left between them. Germline V gene sequence: CDR1 MNHEY, CDR2 SVGAGI. The CDR3 length is 12 residues. In DNA form, the CDR3 reads TGTGCCAGCAGACGGGGCTCCTACGAGCAGTACTTC. Encoded protein: CASRRGSYEQYF.

The chain recombines TRBV18 with TRBJ2-1; 9 bases are shared with TRBD2. This CDR3 comprises 16 residues. Germline CDR1 reads KGHSH; CDR2 reads LQKENI. J lost 3 bases, V lost 1 base, and 4 bases had no gene match. The chain's CDR3 is CASSPRGGGGYNEQFF. The CDR3 DNA is TGTGCCAGCTCACCACGGGGCGGGGGGGGCTACAATGAGCAGTTCTTC.

This chain joins TRBV27 and TRBJ1-1; TRBD1 agrees at 8 bases. The length of the CDR3 is 14 residues. The V and J ends lost 6 bases and 3 bases, in that order; junction bases with no gene match: 6. CDR1 is MNHEY, CDR2 SMNVEV, per germline (reference sequence). CDR3 protein: CASSPGGFDTEAFF. The CDR3 region has the DNA TGTGCCAGCAGCCCAGGGGGCTTCGACACTGAAGCTTTCTTT.

V gene TRBV5-1 combines with J gene TRBJ2-7, with D hard to call. V was clipped by 1 base and J by 0 bases, with 8 bases between them. Germline CDR1 is SGHRS and CDR2 is YFSETQ. The CDR3 has 14 amino acids. This CDR3 is CASSLLSDSYEQYF. The CDR3 region has the DNA TGCGCCAGCAGCTTGTTGTCAGACTCCTACGAGCAGTACTTC.

The rearrangement uses TRBV5-6 and TRBJ1-2; maybe TRBD1 (5 bases). The CDR3 has 12 amino acids. Trimming shortened V by 4 bases and J by 4 bases, and 8 bases separated the two germline ends. Germline CDR1 reads SGHDT; CDR2 reads YYEEEE. The CDR3 sequence is CASSPGGYGYTF. CDR3 DNA sequence: TGTGCCAGCAGCCCGGGGGGCTATGGCTACACCTTC.

Only a few counts were recorded for this clone. The V and J genes are TRBV7-2 and TRBJ2-5; 7 positions agree with TRBD2. The CDR3 extends over 12 amino acids. With 1 base clipped from V and 10 bases from J, the junction kept 3 bases outside the gene matches. CDR1 is SGHTA and CDR2 is FQGNSA in the germline V gene. CDR3: CASSLDRTSQYF. CDR3 nucleotide sequence: TGTGCCAGCAGCTTAGACCGGACTAGCCAGTACTTC.

Points on this clone: This CDR3 is also generated by other DNA sequences in the sample. CDR3 DNA: TGTGCCAGCAGCTGGACTAGCGGGCCTACAGATACGCAGTATTTT. This sequence encodes CASSWTSGPTDTQYF. V gene TRBV7-3 combines with J gene TRBJ2-3; 11 bases fit TRBD2. CDR3 length: 15 amino acids. Germline assignment: CDR1 SGHTA and CDR2 FQGTGA. V gave up 4 bases and J gave up 3 bases; unmatched junction bases: 3.

The rearrangement uses TRBV7-8 and TRBJ1-1, with D possibly being TRBD1 (6 bases). Trimming took off 2 bases at V and 7 bases at J, with 14 bases between the two ends. Germline-derived CDR1 and CDR2 are SGHVS and FQNEAQ. The CDR3 sequence is 14 residues long. The CDR3 region is CASSLRSGDIEAFF. The CDR3 DNA reads as TGTGCCAGCAGCTTAAGAAGCGGGGACATTGAAGCTTTCTTT.

The V gene is TRBV6-4, the J gene TRBJ1-5; D gene uncertain. CDR3 length: 13 amino acids. CDR1 and CDR2 (germline): MRHNA, SNTAGT. The V and J ends lost 5 bases and 3 bases respectively, with 8 bases between them. CDR3 region: CASSPSNNQPQHF. CDR3 DNA: TGTGCCAGCAGTCCGAGCAACAATCAGCCCCAGCATTTT.

The chain carries TRBV5-1 and TRBJ1-2, with D tentatively TRBD1 (5 bases). V was cut by 0 bases and J by 4 bases, with 16 bases left in between. Germline V CDR1 and CDR2: SGHRS, YFSETQ. This CDR3 has 16 residues. CDR3 coding DNA: TGCGCCAGCAGCTTGGGGGGCCCTGATGAATCCTATGGCTACACCTTC. It specifies CASSLGGPDESYGYTF. Full variable domain (rest looked up from reference TRBV5-1 and TRBJ1-2): KAGVTQTPRYLIKTRGQQVTLSCSPISGHRSVSWYQQTPGQGLQFLFEYFSETQRNKGNFPGRFSGRQFSNSRSEMNVSTLELGDSALYLCASSLGGPDESYGYTFGSGTRLTVV.

V gene TRBV28 combines with J gene TRBJ1-3; D unresolved. V dropped 5 bases and J dropped 5 bases, with 13 bases sitting between them. The CDR3 contains 14 residues. CDR1 and CDR2 (germline): MDHEN, SYDVKM. The CDR3 bases are TGTGCCAGCAGTCTTACCCGGGTTCGAAACACCATATATTTT. This codes for CASSLTRVRNTIYF.

The chain employs TRBV28 and TRBJ2-5; no clear D gene. Germline-derived CDR1 and CDR2 are MDHEN and SYDVKM. CDR3 length equals 15 residues. The V gene lost 4 bases and the J gene lost 3 bases, with 15 bases spanning the gap. DNA of the CDR3: TGTGCCAGCAGTTCTCCCATGCTAGGAAAAGAGACCCAGTACTTC. Its translation: CASSSPMLGKETQYF.

The V gene is TRBV7-2, the J gene TRBJ1-1, with 9 nucleotides matching TRBD1. V lost 4 bases, J lost 4 bases, and 1 base stayed unmatched. Germline lookup yields CDR1 SGHTA and CDR2 FQGNSA. CDR3 length equals 13 residues. CDR3: CASSSGQGTEAFF. The CDR3 nucleotides read TGTGCCAGCAGCTCGGGACAGGGCACTGAAGCTTTCTTT.

The rearrangement uses TRBV6-1 and TRBJ2-3; D not resolved. The CDR3 contains 13 residues. CDR1 and CDR2 from the germline V gene are MNHNS and SASEGT. V was trimmed by 2 bases and J by 0 bases, leaving 3 bases between them. The CDR3 loop reads CASSEPSTDTQYF. In DNA, the CDR3 is TGTGCCAGCAGTGAACCTAGCACAGATACGCAGTATTTT.

This clone has only a few counts. This chain links TRBV10-3 with TRBJ2-7, with D maybe TRBD2 (5 bases). Trimming removed 5 bases from V and 7 bases from J, with 15 bases in between. The length of the CDR3 is 13 residues. Germline V lookup: CDR1 ENHRY, CDR2 SYGVKD. Written as DNA, the CDR3 is TGTGCCATCAGTAATTCCGAGGGCCATGAGCAGTACTTC. Amino acids: CAISNSEGHEQYF.

This clone occurred a few times. The chain is built from TRBV15 and TRBJ2-1, with a weak D call TRBD1 (5 bases). The CDR3 spans 14 residues. Germline V gene data show CDR1 as LNHNV and CDR2 as YYDKDF (reference sequence). V was clipped by 0 bases and J by 16 bases, with 19 bases between them. The CDR3 here is CATSRDPDSIRLFF. The CDR3 bases are TGTGCCACCAGCAGAGATCCTGACAGTATTAGGTTATTCTTC.

J is TRBJ2-7 and V is TRBV18; 8 positions agree with TRBD2. The V gene end was trimmed by 10 bases and the J gene end by 4 bases; junction bases not matched to a gene: 15. The length of the CDR3 is 15 residues. Germline V gene sequence: CDR1 KGHSH, CDR2 LQKENI. CDR3 sequence (DNA): TGTGCCACCAACGATCCGGGTAGCGGGACTTACGAGCAGTACTTC. Translated: CATNDPGSGTYEQYF. Full variable domain (missing parts from reference TRBV18 and TRBJ2-7): NAGVMQNPRHLVRRRGQEARLRCSPMKGHSHVYWYRQLPEEGLKFMVYLQKENIIDESGMPKERFSAEFPKEGPSILRIQQVVRGDSAAYFCATNDPGSGTYEQYFGPGTRLTVT.

The CDR3 loop is CASSEGGGATDTQYF. In DNA, the CDR3 is TGTGCCAGCAGTGAAGGCGGGGGGGCCACAGATACGCAGTATTTT. The J gene is TRBJ2-3, the V gene TRBV6-1; 9 bases agree with TRBD2. The V gene's germline CDR1 is MNHNS and CDR2 SASEGT. CDR3 size: 15 residues. After removal of 1 base from V and 2 bases from J, the junction contained 1 base not matched to a gene.